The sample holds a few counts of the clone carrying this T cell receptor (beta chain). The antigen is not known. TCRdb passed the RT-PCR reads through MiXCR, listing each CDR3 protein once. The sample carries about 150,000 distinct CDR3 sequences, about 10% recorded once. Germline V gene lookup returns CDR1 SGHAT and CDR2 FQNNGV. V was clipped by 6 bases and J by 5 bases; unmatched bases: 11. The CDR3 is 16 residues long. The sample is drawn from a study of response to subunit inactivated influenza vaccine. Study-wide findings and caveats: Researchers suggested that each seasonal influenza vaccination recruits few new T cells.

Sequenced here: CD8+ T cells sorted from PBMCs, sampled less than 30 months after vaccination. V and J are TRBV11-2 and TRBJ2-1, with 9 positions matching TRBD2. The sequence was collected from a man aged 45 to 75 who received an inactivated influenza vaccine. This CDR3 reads CASSSPGLAYHNEQFF. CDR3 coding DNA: TGTGCCAGCAGTTCTCCGGGACTAGCTTACCACAATGAGCAGTTCTTC.